The present entry profiles one T cell receptor (beta chain) with its context. Its antigen is currently not known. Per-base qualities were not stored, and no clone one base away is much larger. Deletion took 5 bases off V and 3 bases off J, with a span of 22 bases between the germline ends. The germline V gene provides CDR1 SQVTM and CDR2 ANQGSEA. Including the terminal cysteine and phenylalanine, the CDR3 comprises 16 residues. Just the 48-base CDR3 DNA is kept, in frame starting at base 1. This sample is drawn from a study of T cell changes during pregnancy in multiple sclerosis (dated by TCRdb to about 2019). Regarding the research as a whole: In women with multiple sclerosis, the researchers looked at how the T cell repertoire shifted as pregnancy progressed.

Library method: the immunoSEQ multiplex PCR assay. As stored in TCRdb, this immuneACCESS dataset retains in-frame rearrangements with V and J assigned. A fraction of the clones does not appear; measured against another copy, unresolved V genes explain less than half of the discrepancy, and the remainder lacks a known reason. This sample comprises around 40,000 clones, under 95% of them detected only once. The top ten clones comprise roughly 0.72% of the sample. Source: CD4+ T cells from peripheral blood mononuclear cells, taken in the third trimester of pregnancy. The chain joins TRBV29-1 to TRBJ1-1; the D gene remains uncertain. The TCR comes from a female donor with multiple sclerosis, enrolled in a pregnancy study. CDR3 reads: CSVPREGGVIDTEAFF. The DNA sequence is given as TGCAGCGTTCCCCGGGAGGGTGGCGTCATTGACACTGAAGCTTTCTTT.